This TCR beta chain was found in a study of CD8+ T cells in alopecia areata. This sample's treatment: oral pan-JAK inhibitor, 5-10 mg twice daily. Isolation of CD4+ and CD8+ T cells from PBMCs was achieved by sorting. Reverse transcribed after extraction, RNA yielded cDNA as the sequencing template. TCRdb's table, derived via immunoSEQ multiplex PCR, lists solely in-frame clones and lacks some. The sample yields about 140,000 clones, roughly 82% seen once. About this clone: Its antigen is unidentified.

Study-level results: As there was one nonresponder, how baseline CD8+ expansion relates to response remains uncertain. The study also sequences resident alphabeta T cells of normal skin in scalp samples.

The germline V gene has CDR1 MNHEY and CDR2 SMNVEV (reference sequence). The V segment lost 6 bases and the J segment 4 bases; nucleotides outside the gene matches: 5. This CDR3 has 13 residues. The sequence derives from a human donor with alopecia areata. This specimen consisted of CD8+ T cells sorted from blood, obtained at week 4, from a patient treated with tofacitinib. J is TRBJ2-7 and V is TRBV27; TRBD2 aligns across 8 bases. The CDR3 region has the DNA TGTGCCAGCAGAGGGCGGGGGGCGTACGAGCAGTACTTC. Protein: CASRGRGAYEQYF.